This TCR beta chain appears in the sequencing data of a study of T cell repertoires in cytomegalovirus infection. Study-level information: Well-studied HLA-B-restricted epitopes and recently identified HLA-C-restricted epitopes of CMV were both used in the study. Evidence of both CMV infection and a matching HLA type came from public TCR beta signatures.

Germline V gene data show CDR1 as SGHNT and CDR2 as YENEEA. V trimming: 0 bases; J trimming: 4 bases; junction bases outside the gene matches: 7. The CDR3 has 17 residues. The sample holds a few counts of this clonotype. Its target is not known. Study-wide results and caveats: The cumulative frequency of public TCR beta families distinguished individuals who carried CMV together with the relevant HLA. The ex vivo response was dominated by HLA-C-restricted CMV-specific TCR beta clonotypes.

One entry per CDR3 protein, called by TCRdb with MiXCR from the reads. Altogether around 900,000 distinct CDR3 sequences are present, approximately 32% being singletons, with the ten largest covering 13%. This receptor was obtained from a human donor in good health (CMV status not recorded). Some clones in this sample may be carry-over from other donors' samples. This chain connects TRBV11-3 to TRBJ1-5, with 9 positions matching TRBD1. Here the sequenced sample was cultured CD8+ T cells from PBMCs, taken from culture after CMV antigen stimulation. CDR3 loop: CASSLDRSTGGNQPQHF. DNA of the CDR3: TGTGCCAGCAGCTTAGACCGTTCGACAGGGGGTAATCAGCCCCAGCATTTT.